One and the same sample provided the 26 T cell receptor beta chains below, sequenced in a study of blood T cell repertoires in COVID-19. TCRdb's table, derived via immunoSEQ multiplex PCR, lists solely in-frame clones and lacks some. Found here are 230,000 or so clones, around four fifths of them singletons; the top ten hold less than 20%. Sequencing was carried out using peripheral blood. These receptors all come from a man aged 30-40 years with active or convalescent COVID-19.

The CDR3: CASSPRQGPSYEQYF. The CDR3 coding sequence is TGTGCCAGCAGCCCCAGACAGGGGCCCTCCTACGAGCAGTACTTC. V and J are TRBV9 and TRBJ2-7, with 8 nucleotides matching TRBD1. This CDR3 has 15 amino acids. Germline assignment: CDR1 SGDLS and CDR2 YYNGEE. The ends lost 4 bases at V and 0 bases at J; junction bases unmatched: 6. The entire variable domain, with the rest obtained from reference TRBV9 and TRBJ2-7, is as follows: DSGVTQTPKHLITATGQRVTLRCSPRSGDLSVYWYQQSLDQGLQFLIQYYNGEERAKGNILERFSAQQFPDLHSELNLSSLELGDSALYFCASSPRQGPSYEQYFGPGTRLTVT.

This clone was counted a single time. This chain links TRBV18 with TRBJ2-7; D is ambiguous. The CDR3 spans 11 residues. V lost 5 bases, J lost 5 bases, and 7 bases lay in between. CDR1 and CDR2 (germline): KGHSH, LQKENI. CDR3 residues: CASSATNEQYF. The CDR3 bases are TGTGCCAGCTCAGCAACAAACGAGCAGTACTTC. Combining the CDR3 with reference TRBV18 and TRBJ2-7 gives the whole variable domain NAGVMQNPRHLVRRRGQEARLRCSPMKGHSHVYWYRQLPEEGLKFMVYLQKENIIDESGMPKERFSAEFPKEGPSILRIQQVVRGDSAAYFCASSATNEQYFGPGTRLTVT.

This chain uses TRBV5-1 with TRBJ1-2; D gene unclear. The CDR3 is 11 residues long. The ends were cut back, 5 bases at V and 4 bases at J, with 6 bases in the middle. The germline CDR1 and CDR2 sequences are SGHRS and YFSETQ. As DNA, the CDR3 is TGCGCCAGCAGAGGAGGCTATGGCTACACCTTC. Protein sequence: CASRGGYGYTF.

The CDR3 loop reads CASRPPGGHNEKLFF. CDR3 bases: TGTGCCAGCAGACCGCCCGGGGGGCATAATGAAAAACTGTTTTTT. This chain connects TRBV6-5 to TRBJ1-4; weak D call: TRBD1 (6 bases). Germline V gene data show CDR1 as MNHEY and CDR2 as SVGAGI. CDR3 length: 15 amino acids. Trimming pared 6 bases from V and 4 bases from J, leaving 15 bases between.

The chain couples TRBV5-1 to TRBJ1-4, with 7 bases fitting TRBD1. The germline gives CDR1 SGHRS, CDR2 YFSETQ. V was pared by 5 bases and J by 7 bases, with 2 bases of the junction left unmatched. The CDR3 contains 12 residues. CDR3 sequence (DNA): TGCGCCAGCAGACAGGGGAGTGAAAAACTGTTTTTT. This translates into CASRQGSEKLFF. Combining the CDR3 with reference TRBV5-1 and TRBJ1-4 gives the whole variable domain KAGVTQTPRYLIKTRGQQVTLSCSPISGHRSVSWYQQTPGQGLQFLFEYFSETQRNKGNFPGRFSGRQFSNSRSEMNVSTLELGDSALYLCASRQGSEKLFFGSGTQLSVL.

The chain links TRBV6-2 or TRBV6-3 to TRBJ2-7, with 12 bases identical to TRBD2. The CDR3 loop spans 15 amino acids. In germline, CDR1 is MNHEY, CDR2 SVGEGT. V was clipped by 0 bases and J by 3 bases; unmatched bases: 0. This CDR3 reads CASSYSTSGGYEQYF. CDR3 in DNA: TGTGCCAGCAGTTACTCGACTAGCGGGGGCTACGAGCAGTACTTC.

The chain recombines TRBV28 with TRBJ2-3; the D gene is possibly TRBD2 (5 bases). The CDR3 extends over 16 amino acids. Trimming took off 6 bases at V and 2 bases at J, with 18 bases between the two ends. The germline V gene has CDR1 MDHEN and CDR2 SYDVKM. DNA of the CDR3: TGTGCCAGCAGCATAATGGGGAGTCGATCCACAGATACGCAGTATTTT. Protein product: CASSIMGSRSTDTQYF.

The V and J genes are TRBV4-2 and TRBJ2-7; 9 positions agree with TRBD1. CDR1 and CDR2 from the germline V gene are LGHNA and YNFKEQ. The V gene end was trimmed by 3 bases and the J gene end by 2 bases; junction bases not matched to a gene: 8. The CDR3 has 16 amino acids. CDR3 sequence reads: CASSHLTGGLPYEQYF. The CDR3 DNA reads TGTGCCAGCAGCCACCTGACAGGGGGGCTCCCCTACGAGCAGTACTTC.

V and J are TRBV19 and TRBJ1-5; no definite D call. Trimming removed 3 bases from V and 9 bases from J, with 15 bases in between. The germline CDR1 and CDR2 sequences are LNHDA and SQIVND (reference sequence). CDR3 length: 14 residues. CDR3 loop: CASSMEGVRWPQHF. CDR3 nucleotide sequence: TGTGCCAGTAGTATGGAGGGTGTCCGGTGGCCCCAGCATTTT.

The chain uses TRBV5-8 and TRBJ1-2, with D possibly TRBD1 on 5 matching bases. Germline V gene lookup returns CDR1 SGHTS and CDR2 YDEGEE. There are 13 residues in the CDR3. V was pared by 6 bases and J by 2 bases, with 11 bases between. CDR3 bases: TGTGCCAGCAACATAGACAGAAACTATGGCTACACCTTC. It codes for CASNIDRNYGYTF.

The V gene is TRBV29-1, the J gene TRBJ1-2; D perhaps matches TRBD1 (6 bases). CDR1 is SQVTM and CDR2 is ANQGSEA in the germline V gene. With 3 bases removed from V and 3 bases from J, the gap between germline ends came to 20 bases. The CDR3 sequence is 16 residues long. The CDR3 DNA reads as TGCAGCGTTGACCCCCGGGACATAAACGTTGACTATGGCTACACCTTC. Translation: CSVDPRDINVDYGYTF.

This chain connects TRBV4-1 to TRBJ2-1; perhaps TRBD1 as D (7 bases). Germline V lookup: CDR1 MGHRA, CDR2 YSYEKL. This CDR3 spans 16 amino acids. V was pared by 4 bases and J by 9 bases, with 22 bases between. In DNA, the CDR3 is TGCGCCAGCAGCCTTGATTTACAGGGGAGGATCAGTGAGCAGTTCTTC. It specifies CASSLDLQGRISEQFF.

V is TRBV11-2 and J is TRBJ1-5; possibly TRBD1 for D (5 bases). The V gene's germline CDR1 is SGHAT and CDR2 FQNNGV. The germline V and J ends were trimmed by 2 bases and 4 bases, with 6 bases remaining between them. The CDR3 has 13 amino acids. CDR3 DNA: TGTGCCAGCAGCTTAAAGGGGAATCAGCCCCAGCATTTT. Translation gives CASSLKGNQPQHF. Full variable domain (remainder filled in from reference TRBV11-2 and TRBJ1-5): EAGVAQSPRYKIIEKRQSVAFWCNPISGHATLYWYQQILGQGPKLLIQFQNNGVVDDSQLPKDRFSAERLKGVDSTLKIQPAKLEDSAVYLCASSLKGNQPQHFGDGTRLSIL.

This rearrangement joins TRBV4-3 to TRBJ2-2, with a tentative D call TRBD2 (5 bases). Trimming cost V 4 bases and J 5 bases, with 8 bases left between them. The CDR3 is 13 residues long. Germline CDR1 LGHNA, CDR2 YSLEER. The chain's CDR3 is CASSRGGTGELFF. The CDR3 DNA is TGCGCCAGCAGCCGTGGAGGAACCGGGGAGCTGTTTTTT.

The V gene is TRBV7-9, the J gene TRBJ2-5; 10 nucleotides agree with TRBD2. From germline, CDR1 is SEHNR and CDR2 FQNEAQ (reference sequence). This CDR3 is 15 amino acids long. Trimming removed 5 bases from V and 5 bases from J; junction bases left unmatched: 8. The DNA for the CDR3 is TGTGCCAGCAGCAGGAGAGCGGGAGGGCCGGAGACCCAGTACTTC. Translated: CASSRRAGGPETQYF.

This clone has a single count. The chain carries TRBV2 and TRBJ1-3; D is unclear. The V end lost 4 bases, the J end lost 9 bases, and 7 bases lay between the germline ends. The germline V gene encodes CDR1 SNHLY and CDR2 FYNNEI. This CDR3 spans 11 amino acids. The CDR3 bases are TGTGCCAGCAGTGTCCTGAGCACCATATATTTT. Translated: CASSVLSTIYF.

The chain combines TRBV12-3 or TRBV12-4 with TRBJ1-1, with D possibly being TRBD1 (5 bases). The CDR3 length is 13 residues. V dropped 6 bases and J dropped 9 bases, with 17 bases sitting between them. CDR3 loop: CASRDTGMVKAFF. The CDR3 DNA reads as TGTGCCAGCAGGGACACCGGAATGGTGAAAGCTTTCTTT.

The chain uses TRBV4-3 and TRBJ1-1; possibly TRBD1 for D (5 bases). Trimming took 4 bases from V and 0 from J, leaving 15 bases between them. The germline V gene encodes CDR1 LGHNA and CDR2 YSLEER. The CDR3 is 16 amino acids. CDR3: CASSPGFGGVNTEAFF. DNA of the CDR3: TGCGCCAGCAGCCCCGGGTTCGGAGGGGTGAACACTGAAGCTTTCTTT.

J is TRBJ1-5 and V is TRBV24-1; D is possibly TRBD1 (5 bases). The V gene lost 4 bases and the J gene lost 2 bases, with 11 bases spanning the gap. The CDR3 runs 15 residues. From germline, CDR1 is KGHDR and CDR2 SFDVKD. CDR3 nucleotide sequence: TGTGCCACCAGTGAGGGAAGGGGTGGCAATCAGCCCCAGCATTTT. Protein sequence: CATSEGRGGNQPQHF.

The chain joins TRBV13 to TRBJ1-2; 8 nucleotides agree with TRBD1. The CDR3 has 14 residues. Per the germline V gene, CDR1 is PRHDT and CDR2 is FYEKMQ (reference sequence). The V segment lost 0 bases and the J segment 8 bases; nucleotides outside the gene matches: 5. In nucleotides, the CDR3 is TGTGCCAGCAGCTTAGGGGGCAGGGGGCGAGGCTACACCTTC. Its translation is CASSLGGRGRGYTF.

This sequence joins TRBV3-1 (or the pseudogene TRBV3-2) and TRBJ2-7; 12 bases fit TRBD1. This CDR3 is built from 17 residues. Germline V lookup: CDR1 LGHDT, CDR2 YNNKEL (reference sequence). Trimming removed 3 bases from V and 7 bases from J; junction bases left unmatched: 13. CDR3 coding DNA: TGTGCCAGCAGCCAGCGGGCCGGGGACAGGGGGCGCGATGAGCAGTACTTC. Protein: CASSQRAGDRGRDEQYF.

The chain joins TRBV29-1 to TRBJ2-1, with 11 bases aligning to TRBD2. The ends lost 4 bases at V and 10 bases at J; junction bases unmatched: 6. The CDR3 spans 13 residues. From germline, CDR1 is SQVTM and CDR2 ANQGSEA. CDR3 loop: CSVGLAGGFEQFF. As DNA, the CDR3 is TGCAGCGTTGGGCTAGCGGGGGGTTTCGAGCAGTTCTTC.

Here the CDR3 DNA reads TGTGCCAGCAGTAATCGAGGGGAGGGTCAGCCCCAGCATTTT. Amino acids: CASSNRGEGQPQHF. The V gene is TRBV2, the J gene TRBJ1-5; D perhaps matches TRBD1 (5 bases). The CDR3 runs to 14 residues. CDR1 is SNHLY, CDR2 FYNNEI, per germline. Trimming removed 5 bases from V and 6 bases from J, with 14 bases in between.

This chain joins TRBV7-6 and TRBJ2-5; TRBD2 aligns across 14 bases. The CDR3 runs to 17 residues. Trimming took 5 bases from V and 3 from J; bases not matched to a gene: 8. CDR1 and CDR2 from the germline V gene are SGHVS and FNYEAQ. The CDR3 sequence is CASSRRTGLAGEETQYF. CDR3 nucleotide sequence: TGTGCCAGCAGCCGCCGGACGGGACTAGCGGGAGAAGAGACCCAGTACTTC.

V is TRBV5-5 and J is TRBJ1-3; 12 positions agree with TRBD1. With V trimmed by 3 bases and J by 2 bases, 15 bases remained unmatched. The CDR3 is 20 residues long. Germline V lookup: CDR1 SGHKS, CDR2 YYEKEE (reference sequence). CDR3 in DNA: TGTGCCAGCAGCTCGCAGGGGACAGGGGGCGCGAAGCGGCCTGGAAACACCATATATTTT. Amino acids: CASSSQGTGGAKRPGNTIYF. Full variable domain (missing parts from reference TRBV5-5 and TRBJ1-3): DAGVTQSPTHLIKTRGQQVTLRCSPISGHKSVSWYQQVLGQGPQFIFQYYEKEERGRGNFPDRFSARQFPNYSSELNVNALLLGDSALYLCASSSQGTGGAKRPGNTIYFGEGSWLTVV.

The chain couples TRBV19 to TRBJ1-5, with 9 bases lining up with TRBD1. The CDR3 loop spans 13 amino acids. Trimming at V came to 9 bases and at J to 4 bases, leaving 4 bases not matched to a gene. CDR1 LNHDA and CDR2 SQIVND come from the germline V gene (reference sequence). The CDR3 is CASGGTGNQPQHF. The CDR3 coding sequence is TGTGCCAGCGGCGGGACAGGGAATCAGCCCCAGCATTTT. Full variable domain (rest looked up from reference TRBV19 and TRBJ1-5): DGGITQSPKYLFRKEGQNVTLSCEQNLNHDAMYWYRQDPGQGLRLIYYSQIVNDFQKGDIAEGYSVSREKKESFPLTVTSAQKNPTAFYLCASGGTGNQPQHFGDGTRLSIL.